The rows below give T cell receptor beta chains drawn from one sample of a study of Graves' ophthalmopathy and Graves' hyperthyroidism. TCRdb re-called the multiplex PCR reads with MiXCR, one entry per CDR3 protein. The data hold approximately 1.2 million distinct CDR3 sequences, with 35% to 45% observed a single time. Sample: peripheral blood or thyroid tissue (not recorded which). The receptors originated from an adult man with Graves' hyperthyroidism. Each CDR3 is given with its conserved first and last residue. A D gene is named only where the DNA matches it firmly. Expanded clones get a size class; other rows say once, few or many, or leave the size out.

j_call v_call d_call clone_size cdr3_nt cdr3_aa
TRBJ1-6 TRBV29-1 TRBD1 many TGCAGCGTCAAACAGGGGAATTTGAATTCACCCCTCCACTTT CSVKQGNLNSPLHF
TRBJ1-1 TRBV20-1 TRBD1 few TGCAGTGCTACGGGACAGGGAAACACTGAAGCTTTCTTT CSATGQGNTEAFF
TRBJ2-7 TRBV5-1 - - TGCGCCAGCAGCTTGGCCGGGATGGGGAGGAGCTCCTACGAGCAGTACTTC CASSLAGMGRSSYEQYF
TRBJ1-1 TRBV29-1 TRBD1 many TGCAGCGTTGAGCGGGACAGGGGCGTCACTGAAGCTTTCTTT CSVERDRGVTEAFF
TRBJ1-3 TRBV10-3 - many TGTGCCATCAGTGAGTCTGCAACTGGAAACACCATATATTTT CAISESATGNTIYF
TRBJ1-1 TRBV7-9 TRBD1 many TGTGCCAGTAGTTTTGGGACAGCGAACACTGAAGCTTTCTTT CASSFGTANTEAFF
TRBJ2-5 TRBV11-2 TRBD2 many TGTGCCAGCGCAACCGCGGGGGGTATTCCCCAAGAGACCCAGTACTTC CASATAGGIPQETQYF
TRBJ2-7 TRBV7-9 TRBD2 - TGTGCCAGCAGCTCGGCCGCCGAACTAGCGGCCATGCACTTC CASSSAAELAAMHF
TRBJ2-6 TRBV25-1 - few TGTGCCAGCAGTGCCTACGGGGCCAACGTCCTGACTTTC CASSAYGANVLTF
TRBJ2-2 TRBV4-3 TRBD2 - TGCGCCAGCAGCCAAGATCGAGTAAGCGGGATAAACACCGGGGAGCTGTTTTTT CASSQDRVSGINTGELFF
TRBJ1-6 TRBV7-2 - many TGTGCCAGCAGCCCACAGGCGCTTGAGCATTCACCCCTCCACTTT CASSPQALEHSPLHF
TRBJ2-7 TRBV3-1 - few TGTGCCAGCAGATTACCGGGACTTGAACCCTACGAGCAGTACTTC CASRLPGLEPYEQYF
TRBJ2-7 TRBV25-1 - - TGTGCCAGCTCACCAAGGACAGATCCTACCTACGAGCAGTACTTC CASSPRTDPTYEQYF
TRBJ1-1 TRBV20-1 - many TGCAGTGCTGGAGGGGACACTGAAGCTTTCTTT CSAGGDTEAFF
TRBJ1-1 TRBV12-3/TRBV12-4 - many TGTGCCAGCAGTAAATCGACAGTTGAAGCTTTCTTT CASSKSTVEAFF
TRBJ1-6 TRBV12-3/TRBV12-4 - many TGTGCCAGCAGTCCAATGCAGGGGTACAATTCACCCCTCCACTTT CASSPMQGYNSPLHF
TRBJ1-5 TRBV10-3 TRBD1 - TGTGCCATCACCGACAGGGTTAGTCAGCCCCAGCATTTT CAITDRVSQPQHF
TRBJ1-1 TRBV10-2 - - TGCGCCAGCAGAGAGGAGGACAGCATGAACACTGAAGCTTTCTTT CASREEDSMNTEAFF
TRBJ2-7 TRBV11-1 TRBD2 - TGTGCCAGCAGCATCCGGGGGGATAAGGTATCCTACGAGCAGTACTTC CASSIRGDKVSYEQYF
TRBJ1-1 TRBV5-5 - - TGTGCCAGCAGCTTGGCGTGGGCAGCGGAATTGAACACTGAAGCTTTCTTT CASSLAWAAELNTEAFF
TRBJ2-7 TRBV27 TRBD2 few TGTGCCAGCGCTACTAGCGGGACCTACGAGCAGTACTTC CASATSGTYEQYF
TRBJ2-2 TRBV7-2 - - TGTGCCAGCAGCCGGGGGCGACGGGAGCTGTTTTTT CASSRGRRELFF
TRBJ2-1 TRBV20-1 TRBD2 - TGCAGTGCTCTCCGACTAGCGGGGAACAATGAGCAGTTCTTC CSALRLAGNNEQFF
TRBJ2-5 TRBV25-1 - - TGTGCCAGATATGGGGACGGGGAGACCCAGTACTTC CARYGDGETQYF
TRBJ2-7 TRBV6-5 TRBD1 few TGTGCCAGCAGTAAATCTGACAGGGGCTACGAGCAGTACTTC CASSKSDRGYEQYF
TRBJ2-2 TRBV12-3/TRBV12-4 - - TGTGCCAGCAGTTACCCCAGGTTGAGCACCGGGGAGCTGTTTTTT CASSYPRLSTGELFF
TRBJ2-7 TRBV29-1 - - TGCAGCGACGGAGATGTCTCTGACGAGCAGTACTTC CSDGDVSDEQYF
TRBJ1-5 TRBV4-1 TRBD1 - TGCGCCAGCAGCCAAGTAATAGGACAGGGGAATCAGCCCCAGCATTTT CASSQVIGQGNQPQHF